This TCR beta chain was sequenced in a study of shared clonotypes between healthy human individuals. General study findings and limits: The rarefaction results pointed to incomplete sorted-subset sequencing despite large depth.

V was pared by 5 bases and J by 3 bases, with 8 bases of the junction left unmatched. This CDR3 has 16 residues. The V gene's germline CDR1 is LNHDA and CDR2 SQIVND (reference sequence). CD45RO-negative cells were positively selected for CCR7, leaving out terminally differentiated effector memory CD45RA+ cells. HIV-negative, healthy adults without recent acute infections or vaccinations were the donors. This clone has only one observation. Antigen: not known. The data were produced by immunoSEQ multiplex PCR, yet TCRdb's version contains in-frame clones alone and is incomplete. The sample lists roughly 2.1 million clones, about 92% occurring once.

The receptor was derived from a man between 18 and 29 years old in good health. Some clones in this sample may be carry-over from other donors' samples. The sequencing input was naive CD8+ T cells from PBMCs. The chain recombines TRBV19 with TRBJ2-2; the match to TRBD1 covers 8 bases. The CDR3 sequence is CASSQDRASYTGELFF. In DNA form, the CDR3 reads TGTGCCAGTAGTCAGGACAGGGCCAGCTACACCGGGGAGCTGTTTTTT. The complete variable domain, with remaining parts taken from reference TRBV19 and TRBJ2-2, reads DGGITQSPKYLFRKEGQNVTLSCEQNLNHDAMYWYRQDPGQGLRLIYYSQIVNDFQKGDIAEGYSVSREKKESFPLTVTSAQKNPTAFYLCASSQDRASYTGELFFGEGSRLTVL.